A selection of T cell receptor beta chains follows, all from one sample in a study of OX40 agonist ivuxolimab in advanced cancers. Some clones are missing from TCRdb's copy, which holds only in-frame ones; the method was immunoSEQ multiplex PCR. This table has over 15,000 clones, about four fifths appearing once. Sequenced here: CD4+ or CD8+ T cells sorted from blood, sampled in a trial of the OX40 agonist ivuxolimab. The receptors here all came from an adult with an advanced solid tumor such as melanoma, head and neck, liver or kidney cancer. Each CDR3 is given with its conserved first and last residue. Each record gives: CDR3 protein, CDR3 DNA, CDR3 length, V gene, J gene, clone size, D gene. The D gene is left open where the match is weak. A row's size may be missing; if present it is once, few, many or a size class.

CDR3: CASSSPGDNYGYTF
DNA: TGTGCCAGCAGTTCCCCCGGGGATAACTATGGCTACACCTTC
length: 14
V: TRBV27
J: TRBJ1-2
size: .
D: .

CDR3: CASSFPGGDYGEQYF
DNA: TGTGCCAGCAGCTTTCCCGGGGGGGACTACGGCGAGCAGTACTTC
length: 15
V: TRBV5-4
J: TRBJ2-7
size: .
D: TRBD2

CDR3: CASSFGGAEAFF
DNA: TGTGCCAGCAGCTTTGGAGGGGCTGAAGCTTTCTTT
length: 12
V: TRBV7-2
J: TRBJ1-1
size: .
D: .

CDR3: CASSEASQGYEKLFF
DNA: TGTGCCAGCAGTGAAGCGTCACAGGGTTATGAAAAACTGTTTTTT
length: 15
V: TRBV6-1
J: TRBJ1-4
size: .
D: .

CDR3: CSVTDPSNYGYTF
DNA: TGCAGCGTCACGGACCCATCTAACTATGGCTACACCTTC
length: 13
V: TRBV29-1
J: TRBJ1-2
size: .
D: .

CDR3: CASSFIHEQYF
DNA: TGTGCCAGCAGCTTCATCCACGAGCAGTACTTC
length: 11
V: TRBV5-6
J: TRBJ2-7
size: once
D: .

CDR3: CASSLDRLGGNEQYF
DNA: TGCGCCAGCAGCTTGGATCGCCTCGGGGGAAACGAGCAGTACTTC
length: 15
V: TRBV5-1
J: TRBJ2-7
size: .
D: .

CDR3: CASSSFDSPYEQYF
DNA: TGTGCCAGCAGTTCGTTCGACAGTCCCTACGAGCAGTACTTC
length: 14
V: TRBV6-5
J: TRBJ2-7
size: .
D: .

CDR3: CSVEVEEAEGYTF
DNA: TGCAGCGTTGAAGTCGAGGAGGCCGAGGGCTACACCTTC
length: 13
V: TRBV29-1
J: TRBJ1-2
size: .
D: .

CDR3: CSVGQADTQYF
DNA: TGCAGCGTTGGGCAGGCAGATACGCAGTATTTT
length: 11
V: TRBV29-1
J: TRBJ2-3
size: medium-sized
D: .

CDR3: CATSSNTGPWGYTF
DNA: TGTGCCACCAGCAGCAATACCGGGCCATGGGGCTACACCTTC
length: 14
V: TRBV15
J: TRBJ1-2
size: .
D: .

CDR3: CASSEEGLMYNEQFF
DNA: TGTGCCAGCAGTGAAGAGGGCCTCATGTACAATGAGCAGTTCTTC
length: 15
V: TRBV6-4
J: TRBJ2-1
size: .
D: .

CDR3: CASSHGQDPSYEQYF
DNA: TGCGCCAGCAGCCATGGACAGGACCCCTCCTACGAGCAGTACTTC
length: 15
V: TRBV4-1
J: TRBJ2-7
size: .
D: TRBD1

CDR3: CANSGQGVSQPQHF
DNA: TGTGCCAACTCGGGACAGGGAGTTTCTCAGCCCCAGCATTTT
length: 14
V: TRBV28
J: TRBJ1-5
size: .
D: TRBD1

CDR3: CASSNPFSTSPETQYF
DNA: TGCGCCAGCAGTAACCCGTTTAGCACTTCCCCAGAGACCCAGTACTTC
length: 16
V: TRBV5-1
J: TRBJ2-5
size: .
D: .

CDR3: CASSYSPGGAGELFF
DNA: TGTGCCAGCAGTTACTCGCCGGGAGGGGCCGGGGAGCTGTTTTTT
length: 15
V: TRBV6-5
J: TRBJ2-2
size: once
D: TRBD2

CDR3: CASSSMGQTSSYEQYF
DNA: TGTGCCAGCAGTTCGATGGGACAGACGAGCTCCTACGAGCAGTACTTC
length: 16
V: TRBV6-6
J: TRBJ2-7
size: .
D: TRBD1